This T cell receptor (beta chain) appears in the sequencing data of a study of blood T cell repertoires in COVID-19. Looking at the study overall: Donors in the United States, Italy and Spain gave samples during acute or convalescent COVID-19.

Trimming took 7 bases from V and 1 from J, leaving 14 bases between them. The CDR3 contains 14 residues. CDR1 MNHEY and CDR2 SVGAGI come from the germline V gene. In the study's own analysis: Reference gene primer amplification gave estimated nucleated cell counts. TCRdb keeps only in-frame clones here, not all; method: immunoSEQ multiplex PCR. V, J and clone size are taken as reported in that table, and D and trimming were inferred from the DNA itself. The sample lists 120,000 to 150,000 clones; roughly 84% were seen once. Sequences were obtained from peripheral blood. The rearrangement joins TRBV6-5 to TRBJ2-7, with D possibly being TRBD2 (6 bases). This sequence was found in an older woman with acute or convalescent COVID-19. CDR3 sequence (DNA): TGTGCCAGCATTCGGACGCGGGATTCCTACGAGCAGTACTTC. Its protein is CASIRTRDSYEQYF.